This T cell receptor beta chain was recorded in a study of technical replicates of blood from several donors. The assay was immunoSEQ multiplex PCR, and TCRdb's table has in-frame clones only and misses some. This repertoire shows fewer than 95,000 clones, more than 85% found once; its top ten account for 0.25%. The germline CDR1 and CDR2 sequences are MRHNA and SNTAGT. The CDR3 length is 13 residues. V was trimmed by 9 bases and J by 5 bases, leaving 13 bases between them. Sequencing was performed on T cells isolated from PBMCs. The chain employs TRBV6-4 and TRBJ2-2; D is ambiguous. The receptor was derived from a human donor in good health. The CDR3 sequence is CASTASGTGELFF. The CDR3 DNA reads TGTGCCAGTACTGCCTCCGGGACCGGGGAGCTGTTTTTT.